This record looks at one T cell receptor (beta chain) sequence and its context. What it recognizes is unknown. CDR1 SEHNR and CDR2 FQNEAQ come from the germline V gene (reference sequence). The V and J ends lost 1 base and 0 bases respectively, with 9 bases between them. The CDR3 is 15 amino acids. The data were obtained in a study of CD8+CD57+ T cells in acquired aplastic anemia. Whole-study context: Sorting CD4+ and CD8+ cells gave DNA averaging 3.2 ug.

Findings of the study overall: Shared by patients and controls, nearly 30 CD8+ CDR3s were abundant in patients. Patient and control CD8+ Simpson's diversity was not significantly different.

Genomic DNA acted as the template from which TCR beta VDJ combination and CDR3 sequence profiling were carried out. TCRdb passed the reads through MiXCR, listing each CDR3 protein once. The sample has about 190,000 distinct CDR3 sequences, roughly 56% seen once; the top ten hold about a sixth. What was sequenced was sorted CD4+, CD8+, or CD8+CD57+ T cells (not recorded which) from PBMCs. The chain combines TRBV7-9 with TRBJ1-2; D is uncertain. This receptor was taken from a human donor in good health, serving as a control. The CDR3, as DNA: TGTGCCAGCAGCTTAGAGGTCAGGACTAACTATGGCTACACCTTC. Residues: CASSLEVRTNYGYTF.